What follows are 25 T cell receptor beta chains derived from one specimen sequenced in a study of OX40 agonist ivuxolimab in advanced cancers. Assay used: immunoSEQ multiplex PCR; TCRdb lists only in-frame clones, some missing. The sample carries about 47,000 clones, approximately 91% recorded once. This specimen was CD4+ or CD8+ T cells sorted from blood, taken in a trial of the OX40 agonist ivuxolimab. All receptors derive from an adult with an advanced solid tumor such as melanoma, head and neck, liver or kidney cancer.

The chain links TRBV6-5 to TRBJ2-3; D gene uncertain. This CDR3 is built from 16 residues. Trimming pared 0 bases from V and 1 base from J, leaving 11 bases between. CDR1 and CDR2 from the germline V gene are MNHEY and SVGAGI. For the CDR3, the DNA is TGTGCCAGCAGTTACTCAGGGCGATTCGGCACAGATACGCAGTATTTT. It encodes CASSYSGRFGTDTQYF.

The V call is TRBV7-2, the J call TRBJ2-5, with no clear D. The V and J ends lost 4 bases and 5 bases respectively, with 8 bases between them. Germline assignment: CDR1 SGHTA and CDR2 FQGNSA. The CDR3 consists of 12 residues. The CDR3 DNA reads TGTGCCAGCAGCTCTTATGGGGAGACCCAGTACTTC. Its translation: CASSSYGETQYF.

The table lists this clone with a few counts. The V and J genes are TRBV10-3 and TRBJ1-1, with 8 positions matching TRBD1. This CDR3 spans 14 amino acids. Trimming cost V 6 bases and J 0 bases; bases outside gene matches: 3. CDR1 and CDR2 (germline): ENHRY, SYGVKD. The CDR3 here is CAISQQGVNTEAFF. CDR3 nucleotide sequence: TGTGCCATCAGCCAACAGGGGGTGAACACTGAAGCTTTCTTT.

The chain links TRBV4-1 to TRBJ2-7, with 9 bases matching TRBD2. CDR1 MGHRA and CDR2 YSYEKL come from the germline V gene. There are 14 residues in the CDR3. J was trimmed by 1 base and V by 7 bases; bases with no gene match: 5. CDR3 region: CASKSGRSSYEQYF. The DNA for the CDR3 is TGCGCCAGCAAGAGCGGGAGGTCTTCCTACGAGCAGTACTTC.

The chain combines TRBV27 with TRBJ2-7, with 9 nucleotides matching TRBD1. CDR1 and CDR2 (germline): MNHEY, SMNVEV (reference sequence). CDR3 length: 15 amino acids. J was trimmed by 5 bases and V by 3 bases; bases with no gene match: 8. CDR3 residues: CASSFGTGRRNEQYF. The CDR3 DNA reads as TGTGCCAGCAGTTTCGGGACAGGGAGGAGGAACGAGCAGTACTTC.

The chain recombines TRBV9 with TRBJ1-5, with D possibly being TRBD1 (6 bases). CDR3 length equals 14 residues. V was clipped by 0 bases and J by 6 bases, with 10 bases between them. Germline-derived CDR1 and CDR2 are SGDLS and YYNGEE. The CDR3 DNA is TGTGCCAGCAGCGTAGGGACAGAGCCTCAGCCCCAGCATTTT. Its protein is CASSVGTEPQPQHF.

CDR3: CASSPTTGELFF. The CDR3 nucleotides are TGTGCCAGCAGCCCGACTACCGGGGAGCTGTTTTTT. V gene TRBV6-5 combines with J gene TRBJ2-2; no clear D gene. Trimming pared 6 bases from V and 5 bases from J, leaving 7 bases between. Germline CDR1 is MNHEY and CDR2 is SVGAGI. The length of the CDR3 is 12 residues.

This chain links TRBV4-2 with TRBJ2-6; D not resolved. CDR3 length equals 18 residues. Trimming shortened V by 2 bases and J by 1 base, and 15 bases separated the two germline ends. Germline V CDR1 and CDR2: LGHNA, YNFKEQ. Here the CDR3 DNA reads TGTGCCAGCAGCCAAACTGTAGGTCTAGGGTCTGGGGCCAACGTCCTGACTTTC. Amino acid sequence: CASSQTVGLGSGANVLTF.

The chain links TRBV7-2 to TRBJ2-5; the match to TRBD2 covers 7 bases. This CDR3 has 15 residues. V lost 2 bases and J lost 0; bases outside the gene matches: 3. Per the germline V gene, CDR1 is SGHTA and CDR2 is FQGNSA. CDR3 bases: TGTGCCAGCAGCTTATTCGGGGGGAACCAAGAGACCCAGTACTTC. This gives the protein CASSLFGGNQETQYF.

The V call is TRBV9, the J call TRBJ2-3; 7 bases are a match to TRBD1. V shed 4 bases, J shed 2 bases, and the junction held 10 bases outside the gene matches. The V gene's germline CDR1 is SGDLS and CDR2 YYNGEE. This CDR3 is built from 16 residues. The CDR3 DNA is TGTGCCAGCAGCCCGACAGGACAGGCCTACACAGATACGCAGTATTTT. This gives the protein CASSPTGQAYTDTQYF.

This clone was recorded once. The V call is TRBV5-1, the J call TRBJ2-2; possible D gene TRBD1, 6 bases. V lost 4 bases and J 4 bases, leaving 11 bases between the germline ends. CDR1 and CDR2 from the germline V gene are SGHRS and YFSETQ. This CDR3 has 14 amino acids. The chain's CDR3 is CASSEGHFTGELFF. In DNA, the CDR3 is TGCGCCAGCAGCGAGGGACACTTCACCGGGGAGCTGTTTTTT.

The rearrangement joins TRBV5-6 to TRBJ1-5; TRBD1 aligns across 9 bases. This CDR3 spans 15 amino acids. Germline V gene data show CDR1 as SGHDT and CDR2 as YYEEEE. After removal of 4 bases from V and 2 bases from J, the junction contained 4 bases not matched to a gene. The CDR3 is CASSQGTGRNQPQHF. The CDR3 region has the DNA TGTGCCAGCAGCCAAGGGACAGGGCGCAATCAGCCCCAGCATTTT.

The chain couples TRBV27 to TRBJ2-2; D not resolved. The CDR3 has 16 amino acids. The ends were cut back, 5 bases at V and 1 base at J, with 14 bases in the middle. The germline V gene encodes CDR1 MNHEY and CDR2 SMNVEV (reference sequence). As DNA, the CDR3 is TGTGCCAGCAGTCCGCTTGGTACACGGAACACCGGGGAGCTGTTTTTT. This sequence encodes CASSPLGTRNTGELFF.

The CDR3 here is CASSTDRTRDQPQHF. The DNA for the CDR3 is TGTGCCAGTAGTACGGACAGGACTCGGGATCAGCCCCAGCATTTT. The chain joins TRBV19 to TRBJ1-5, with 7 bases lining up with TRBD1. The CDR3 covers 15 residues. Trimming at V came to 4 bases and at J to 5 bases, leaving 8 bases not matched to a gene. Germline V gene data show CDR1 as LNHDA and CDR2 as SQIVND (reference sequence).

This clone came up a few times. The chain uses TRBV5-1 and TRBJ2-3; no definite D call. Trimming took 0 bases from V and 2 from J, leaving 10 bases between them. The CDR3 runs 15 residues. CDR1 and CDR2 (germline): SGHRS, YFSETQ. In DNA form, the CDR3 reads TGCGCCAGCAGCTTGGATGCGGTACCCACAGATACGCAGTATTTT. Translating it yields CASSLDAVPTDTQYF.

This clone has only one observation. The chain carries TRBV6-5 and TRBJ2-5; D perhaps matches TRBD1 (7 bases). V was cut by 4 bases and J by 5 bases, with 17 bases left in between. This CDR3 has 15 residues. The germline CDR1 and CDR2 sequences are MNHEY and SVGAGI. CDR3 nucleotide sequence: TGTGCCAGCAGTTTGCAGGGGGGCCTCGGGGAGACCCAGTACTTC. Protein sequence: CASSLQGGLGETQYF.

V gene TRBV29-1 combines with J gene TRBJ1-1, with a tentative D call TRBD1 (5 bases). CDR3 length: 11 amino acids. Trimming stripped 4 bases from V and 3 bases from J, with 6 bases between. Germline-derived CDR1 and CDR2 are SQVTM and ANQGSEA. CDR3 nucleotide sequence: TGCAGCGTTGGGGGGTACACTGAAGCTTTCTTT. This gives the protein CSVGGYTEAFF.

V usage is TRBV6-5 and J usage is TRBJ1-5, with TRBD1 identical over 7 bases. Per germline, CDR1 MNHEY and CDR2 SVGAGI. The CDR3 consists of 13 residues. V gave up 4 bases and J gave up 4 bases; unmatched junction bases: 1. CDR3 loop: CASSSQGNQPQHF. In DNA form, the CDR3 reads TGTGCCAGCAGTTCACAGGGGAATCAGCCCCAGCATTTT.

The chain couples TRBV6-6 to TRBJ2-1; the match to TRBD2 covers 7 bases. This CDR3 is built from 13 residues. In germline, CDR1 is MNHNY, CDR2 SVGAGI (reference sequence). Germline trimming cut 5 bases from V and 9 bases from J; bases unmatched to any gene: 7. CDR3 nucleotides: TGTGCCAGCAGTCTTAGCGGGTACGGTGAGCAGTTCTTC. It specifies CASSLSGYGEQFF.

CDR3 region: CASSRGGGALSGNTIYF. The CDR3 DNA reads TGTGCCAGCAGCCGTGGGGGAGGCGCTCTCTCTGGAAACACCATATATTTT. The gene calls are TRBV7-6 and TRBJ1-3; possibly TRBD1 for D (5 bases). The CDR3 loop spans 17 amino acids. V dropped 5 bases and J dropped 0 bases, with 17 bases sitting between them. Germline V lookup: CDR1 SGHVS, CDR2 FNYEAQ.

V usage is TRBV19 and J usage is TRBJ1-2; TRBD1 matches 8 bases. The CDR3 spans 15 residues. The junction had 9 bases not matched to a gene; V was cut back by 5 bases and J by 4 bases. The germline CDR1 and CDR2 sequences are LNHDA and SQIVND (reference sequence). In DNA, the CDR3 is TGTGCCAGTAGTCCCCAATCAGGGGGCGGCTATGGCTACACCTTC. Its translation is CASSPQSGGGYGYTF. Full variable domain (missing parts from reference TRBV19 and TRBJ1-2): DGGITQSPKYLFRKEGQNVTLSCEQNLNHDAMYWYRQDPGQGLRLIYYSQIVNDFQKGDIAEGYSVSREKKESFPLTVTSAQKNPTAFYLCASSPQSGGGYGYTFGSGTRLTVV.

The chain joins TRBV19 to TRBJ2-1; D may be TRBD1 or TRBD2 (6 bases each). V lost 3 bases to trimming and J lost 13 bases, with 19 bases between them. The CDR3 loop spans 14 amino acids. Germline V gene lookup returns CDR1 LNHDA and CDR2 SQIVND (reference sequence). CDR3 protein: CASSMDPSGGTQFF. CDR3 bases: TGTGCCAGTAGTATGGACCCATCTGGCGGGACACAGTTCTTC. Drawing the rest from reference TRBV19 and TRBJ2-1, the complete variable domain is DGGITQSPKYLFRKEGQNVTLSCEQNLNHDAMYWYRQDPGQGLRLIYYSQIVNDFQKGDIAEGYSVSREKKESFPLTVTSAQKNPTAFYLCASSMDPSGGTQFFGPGTRLTVL.

The V gene is TRBV18, the J gene TRBJ2-7; TRBD1 matches at 8 bases. The CDR3 totals 13 residues. V was clipped by 5 bases and J by 3 bases; unmatched bases: 3. Germline V gene data show CDR1 as KGHSH and CDR2 as LQKENI. CDR3: CASSTGQDYEQYF. The CDR3 region has the DNA TGTGCCAGCTCAACGGGACAGGACTACGAGCAGTACTTC.

This sequence joins TRBV11-2 and TRBJ1-5; D might be TRBD1 (5 bases). V was pared by 5 bases and J by 4 bases, with 9 bases between. Per germline, CDR1 SGHAT and CDR2 FQNNGV. The CDR3 covers 13 residues. In nucleotides, the CDR3 is TGTGCCAGCAGCCGGGACCTAAATCAGCCCCAGCATTTT. This translates into CASSRDLNQPQHF. The variable domain in full, with the rest retrieved from reference TRBV11-2 and TRBJ1-5, is EAGVAQSPRYKIIEKRQSVAFWCNPISGHATLYWYQQILGQGPKLLIQFQNNGVVDDSQLPKDRFSAERLKGVDSTLKIQPAKLEDSAVYLCASSRDLNQPQHFGDGTRLSIL.

The CDR3 protein is CASSSRQGWRPQHF. The CDR3 nucleotides are TGTGCCAGCAGTTCCCGACAGGGCTGGCGGCCCCAGCATTTT. This chain links TRBV27 with TRBJ1-5; 7 nucleotides align to TRBD1. CDR3 length: 14 amino acids. After removal of 4 bases from V and 9 bases from J, the junction contained 9 bases not matched to a gene. Germline CDR1 is MNHEY and CDR2 is SMNVEV (reference sequence).